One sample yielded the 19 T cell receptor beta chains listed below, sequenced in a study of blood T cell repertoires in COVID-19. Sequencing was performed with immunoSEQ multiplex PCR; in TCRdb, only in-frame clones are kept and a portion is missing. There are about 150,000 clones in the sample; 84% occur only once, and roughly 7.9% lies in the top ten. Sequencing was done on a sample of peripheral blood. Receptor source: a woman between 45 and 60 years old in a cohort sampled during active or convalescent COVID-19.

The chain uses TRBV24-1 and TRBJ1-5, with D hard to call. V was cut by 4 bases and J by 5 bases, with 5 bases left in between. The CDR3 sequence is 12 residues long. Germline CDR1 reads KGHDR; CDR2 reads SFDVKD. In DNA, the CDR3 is TGTGCCACCAGTGACCGAGATCAGCCCCAGCATTTT. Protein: CATSDRDQPQHF.

The CDR3 DNA is TGCGCCAGCAGCTTAGGAAGGACTGACAACTATGGCTACACCTTC. Encoded protein: CASSLGRTDNYGYTF. The chain uses TRBV5-1 and TRBJ1-2; no clear D gene. CDR1 is SGHRS and CDR2 is YFSETQ in the germline V gene. Trimming took 2 bases from V and 2 from J, leaving 13 bases between them. The CDR3 length is 15 residues.

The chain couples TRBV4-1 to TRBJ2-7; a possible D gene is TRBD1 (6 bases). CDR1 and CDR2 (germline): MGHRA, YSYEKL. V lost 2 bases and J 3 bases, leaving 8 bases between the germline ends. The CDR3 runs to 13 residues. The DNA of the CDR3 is TGCGCCAGCAGCCAAAGGGACAACTACGAGCAGTACTTC. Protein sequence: CASSQRDNYEQYF.

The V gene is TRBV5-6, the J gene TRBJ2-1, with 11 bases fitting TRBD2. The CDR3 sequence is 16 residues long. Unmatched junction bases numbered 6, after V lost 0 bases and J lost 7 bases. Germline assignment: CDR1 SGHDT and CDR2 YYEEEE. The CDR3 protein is CASSLVPLAGGNEQFF. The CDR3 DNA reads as TGTGCCAGCAGCTTGGTCCCTCTAGCGGGGGGAAATGAGCAGTTCTTC.

CDR3 DNA: TGTGCCACCAGCAGAGGACGGACAGGGATCGAGGACTATGGCTACACCTTC. This gives the protein CATSRGRTGIEDYGYTF. This chain uses TRBV15 with TRBJ1-2, with 8 bases identical to TRBD1. The germline gives CDR1 LNHNV, CDR2 YYDKDF (reference sequence). This CDR3 has 17 amino acids. V trimming: 1 base; J trimming: 3 bases; junction bases outside the gene matches: 10.

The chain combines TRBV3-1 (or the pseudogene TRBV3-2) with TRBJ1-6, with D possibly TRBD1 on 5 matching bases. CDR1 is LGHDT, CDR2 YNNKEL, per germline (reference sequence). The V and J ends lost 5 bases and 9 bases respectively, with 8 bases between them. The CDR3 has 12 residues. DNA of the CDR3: TGTGCCAGCAGCTATAGGGGTTCACCCCTCCACTTT. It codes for CASSYRGSPLHF.

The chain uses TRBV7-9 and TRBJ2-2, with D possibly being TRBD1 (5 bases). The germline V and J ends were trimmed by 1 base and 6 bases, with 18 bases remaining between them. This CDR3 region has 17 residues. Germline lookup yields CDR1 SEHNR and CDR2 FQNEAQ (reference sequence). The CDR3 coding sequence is TGTGCCAGCAGCTTAGGACAGCTAGACCGGTGGGCCGGGGAGCTGTTTTTT. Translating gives CASSLGQLDRWAGELFF.

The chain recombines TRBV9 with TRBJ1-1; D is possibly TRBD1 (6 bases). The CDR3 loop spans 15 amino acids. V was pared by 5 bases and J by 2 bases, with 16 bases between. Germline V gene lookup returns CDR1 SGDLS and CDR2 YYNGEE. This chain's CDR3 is CASRPAGELNTEAFF. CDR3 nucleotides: TGTGCCAGCAGGCCAGCAGGGGAACTTAACACTGAAGCTTTCTTT.

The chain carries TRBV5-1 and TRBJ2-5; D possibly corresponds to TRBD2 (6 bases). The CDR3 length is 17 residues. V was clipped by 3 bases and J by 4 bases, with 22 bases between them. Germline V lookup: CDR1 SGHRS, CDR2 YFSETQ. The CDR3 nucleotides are TGCGCCAGCAGCTCCGGGGCGCGGGGCCCCAGTGGAGAGACCCAGTACTTC. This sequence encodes CASSSGARGPSGETQYF.

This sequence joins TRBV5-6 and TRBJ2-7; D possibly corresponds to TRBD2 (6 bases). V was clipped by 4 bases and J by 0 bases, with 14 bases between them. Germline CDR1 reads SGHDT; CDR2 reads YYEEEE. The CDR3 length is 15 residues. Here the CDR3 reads CASSRRSGASYEQYF. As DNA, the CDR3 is TGTGCCAGCAGCCGTCGTAGCGGAGCCTCCTACGAGCAGTACTTC.

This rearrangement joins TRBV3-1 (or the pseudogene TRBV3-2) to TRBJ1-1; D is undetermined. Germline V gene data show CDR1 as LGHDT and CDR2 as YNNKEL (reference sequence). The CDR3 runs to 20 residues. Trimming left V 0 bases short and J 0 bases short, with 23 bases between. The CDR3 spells CASSQDAVRSVGSMNTEAFF. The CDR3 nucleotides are TGTGCCAGCAGCCAAGATGCTGTTCGATCGGTGGGGAGTATGAACACTGAAGCTTTCTTT.

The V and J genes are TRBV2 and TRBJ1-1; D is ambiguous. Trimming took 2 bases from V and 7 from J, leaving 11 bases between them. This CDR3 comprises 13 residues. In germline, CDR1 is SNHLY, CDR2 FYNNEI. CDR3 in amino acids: CASSETRSDEAFF. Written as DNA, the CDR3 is TGTGCCAGCAGTGAAACGCGGTCAGATGAAGCTTTCTTT.

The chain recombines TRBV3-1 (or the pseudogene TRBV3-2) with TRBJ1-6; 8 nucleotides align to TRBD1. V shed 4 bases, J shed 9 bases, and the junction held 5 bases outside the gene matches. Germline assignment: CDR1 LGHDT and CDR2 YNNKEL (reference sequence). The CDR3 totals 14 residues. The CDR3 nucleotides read TGTGCCAGCAGCCTGGGACAGGATAGTTCACCCCTCCACTTT. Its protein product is CASSLGQDSSPLHF.

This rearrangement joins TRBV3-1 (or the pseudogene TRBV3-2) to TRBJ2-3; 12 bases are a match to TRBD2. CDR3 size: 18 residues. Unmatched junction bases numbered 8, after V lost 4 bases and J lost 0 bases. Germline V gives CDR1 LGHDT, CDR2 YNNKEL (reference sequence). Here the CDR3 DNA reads TGTGCCAGCAGCCCCCTAGCGGGGGGGCGTGTGAGCACAGATACGCAGTATTTT. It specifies CASSPLAGGRVSTDTQYF.

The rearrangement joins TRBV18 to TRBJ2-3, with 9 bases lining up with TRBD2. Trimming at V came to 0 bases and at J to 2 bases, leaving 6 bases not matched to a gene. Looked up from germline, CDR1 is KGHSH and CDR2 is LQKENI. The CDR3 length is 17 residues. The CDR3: CASSPPSLAGTTDTQYF. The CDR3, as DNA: TGTGCCAGCTCACCACCGTCCCTAGCGGGGACCACAGATACGCAGTATTTT.

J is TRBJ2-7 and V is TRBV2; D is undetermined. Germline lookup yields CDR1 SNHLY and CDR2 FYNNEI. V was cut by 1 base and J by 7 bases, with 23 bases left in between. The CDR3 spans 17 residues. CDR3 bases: TGTGCCAGCAGTGAAGTTGCAGGAACCCCCCTACTCGAAGAGCAGTACTTC. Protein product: CASSEVAGTPLLEEQYF.

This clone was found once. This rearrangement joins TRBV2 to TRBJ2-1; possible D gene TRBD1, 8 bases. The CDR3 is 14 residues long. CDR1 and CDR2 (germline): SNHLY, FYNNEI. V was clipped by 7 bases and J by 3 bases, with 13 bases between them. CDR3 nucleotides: TGTGCCAGCAATAACAGGGGGGGCTACAATGAGCAGTTCTTC. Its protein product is CASNNRGGYNEQFF. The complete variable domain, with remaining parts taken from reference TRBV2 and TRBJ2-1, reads EPEVTQTPSHQVTQMGQEVILRCVPISNHLYFYWYRQILGQKVEFLVSFYNNEISEKSEIFDDQFSVERPDGSNFTLKIRSTKLEDSAMYFCASNNRGGYNEQFFGPGTRLTVL.

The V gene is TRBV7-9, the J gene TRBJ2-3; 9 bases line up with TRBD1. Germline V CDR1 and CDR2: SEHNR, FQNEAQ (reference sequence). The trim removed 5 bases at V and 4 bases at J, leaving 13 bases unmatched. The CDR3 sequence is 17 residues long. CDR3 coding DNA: TGTGCCAGCAGCCTCCGAGCTAATGGGGACAGGGCAGATACGCAGTATTTT. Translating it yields CASSLRANGDRADTQYF.

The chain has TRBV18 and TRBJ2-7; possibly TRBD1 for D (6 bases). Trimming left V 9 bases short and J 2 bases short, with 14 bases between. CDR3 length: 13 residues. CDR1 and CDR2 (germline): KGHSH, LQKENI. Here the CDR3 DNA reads TGTGCCAGTGGACAGCAGGGTGCCTACGAGCAGTACTTC. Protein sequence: CASGQQGAYEQYF.